This is a list of T cell receptor beta chains from one sample in a study of blood T cell repertoires in COVID-19. Clones were sequenced by immunoSEQ multiplex PCR, and TCRdb holds only the in-frame ones, with some missing. The sample includes 85,000 to 95,000 clones, roughly 70% of them seen just once. Input material: peripheral blood. The receptors shown here come from a woman aged 80 or over with acute or convalescent COVID-19. CDR3s leave out the opening cysteine and the closing phenylalanine or tryptophan.

TRBV5-6,12,ASSTGTAFEKLF
TRBV5-1,12,ASSIQQGQDGYT
TRBV2,14,ASTYERGGRTDTQY
TRBV7-9,12,ASSFSASGNTIY
TRBV7-9,13,ASSLKRGWDNEQF
TRBV6-5,12,ASSSRPGVSPLH
TRBV9,9,ASSAPGGYT
TRBV28,13,ASSFGGDGLETQY
TRBV24-1,12,ATSDSRGKDIQY
TRBV6-2/TRBV6-3,13,ASSTTGGASYGYT
TRBV5-4,13,ASSLDTVSGNTIY
TRBV2,12,ASSGDRAVTEAF
TRBV5-6,12,ASSLVLHTGELF
TRBV2,15,ASSPSWDTLAKNIQY
TRBV18,10,ASSLGQGEAF
TRBV27,15,ASSPMGASGYQETQY